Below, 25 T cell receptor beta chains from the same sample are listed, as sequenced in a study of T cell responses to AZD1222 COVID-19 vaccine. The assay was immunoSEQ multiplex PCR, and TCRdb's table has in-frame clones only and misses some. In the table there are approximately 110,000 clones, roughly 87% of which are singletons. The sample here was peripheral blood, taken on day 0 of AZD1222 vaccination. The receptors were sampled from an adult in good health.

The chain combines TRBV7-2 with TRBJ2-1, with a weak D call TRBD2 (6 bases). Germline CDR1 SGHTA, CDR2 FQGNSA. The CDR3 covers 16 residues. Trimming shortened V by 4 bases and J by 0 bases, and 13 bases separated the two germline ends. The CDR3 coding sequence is TGTGCCAGCAGCTCCTCACTAGCAACCTCCTACAATGAGCAGTTCTTC. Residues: CASSSSLATSYNEQFF. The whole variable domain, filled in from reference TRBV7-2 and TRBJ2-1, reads GAGVSQSPSNKVTEKGKDVELRCDPISGHTALYWYRQSLGQGLEFLIYFQGNSAPDKSGLPSDRFSAERTGGSVSTLTIQRTQQEDSAVYLCASSSSLATSYNEQFFGPGTRLTVL.

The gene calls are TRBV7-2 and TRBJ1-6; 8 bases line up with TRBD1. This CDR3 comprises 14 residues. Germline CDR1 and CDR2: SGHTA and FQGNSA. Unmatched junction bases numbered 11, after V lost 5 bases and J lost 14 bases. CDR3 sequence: CASSPGTGGGTLHF. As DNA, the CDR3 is TGTGCCAGCAGCCCCGGGACAGGCGGGGGGACCCTCCACTTT.

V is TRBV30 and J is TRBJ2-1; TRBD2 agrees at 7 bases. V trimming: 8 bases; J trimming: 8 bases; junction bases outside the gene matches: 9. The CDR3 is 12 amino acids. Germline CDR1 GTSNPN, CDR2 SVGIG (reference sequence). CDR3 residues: CAALRGFDEQFF. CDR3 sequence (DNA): TGTGCCGCGCTGCGGGGGTTTGATGAGCAGTTCTTC.

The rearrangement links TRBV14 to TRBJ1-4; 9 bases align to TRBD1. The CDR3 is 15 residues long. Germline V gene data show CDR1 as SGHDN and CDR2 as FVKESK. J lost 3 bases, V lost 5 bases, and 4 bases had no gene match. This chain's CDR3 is CASSFRQGANEKLFF. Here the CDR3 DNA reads TGTGCCAGCAGCTTCCGACAGGGGGCTAATGAAAAACTGTTTTTT.

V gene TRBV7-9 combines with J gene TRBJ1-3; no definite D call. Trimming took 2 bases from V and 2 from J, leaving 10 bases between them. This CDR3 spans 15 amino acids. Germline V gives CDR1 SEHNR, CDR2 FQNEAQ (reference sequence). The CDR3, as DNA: TGTGCCAGCAGCTTATCCAGGCTGGCTGGAAACACCATATATTTT. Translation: CASSLSRLAGNTIYF.

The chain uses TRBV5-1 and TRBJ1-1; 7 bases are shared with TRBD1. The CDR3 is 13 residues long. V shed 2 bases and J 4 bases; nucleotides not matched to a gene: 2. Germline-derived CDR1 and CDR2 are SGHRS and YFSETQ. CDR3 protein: CASSLEGATEAFF. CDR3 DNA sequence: TGCGCCAGCAGCTTAGAGGGGGCCACTGAAGCTTTCTTT.

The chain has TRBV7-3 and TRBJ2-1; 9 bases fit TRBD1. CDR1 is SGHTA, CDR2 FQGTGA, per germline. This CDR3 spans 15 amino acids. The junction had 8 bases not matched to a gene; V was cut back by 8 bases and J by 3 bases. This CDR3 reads CASGDGTGRYNEQFF. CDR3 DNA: TGTGCCAGCGGGGACGGGACAGGGCGCTACAATGAGCAGTTCTTC.

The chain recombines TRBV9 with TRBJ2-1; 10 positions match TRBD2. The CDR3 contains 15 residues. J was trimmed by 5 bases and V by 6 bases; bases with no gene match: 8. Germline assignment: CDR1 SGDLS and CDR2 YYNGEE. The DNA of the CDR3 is TGTGCCAGCATGAGAACTAGCGGGACTCACAATGAGCAGTTCTTC. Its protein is CASMRTSGTHNEQFF.

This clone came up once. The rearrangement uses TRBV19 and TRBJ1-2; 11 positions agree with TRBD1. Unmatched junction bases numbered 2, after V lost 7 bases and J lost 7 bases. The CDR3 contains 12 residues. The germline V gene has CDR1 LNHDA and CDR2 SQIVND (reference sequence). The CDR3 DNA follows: TGTGCCAGTACGGACAGGGGGCTTGGCTACACCTTC. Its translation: CASTDRGLGYTF.

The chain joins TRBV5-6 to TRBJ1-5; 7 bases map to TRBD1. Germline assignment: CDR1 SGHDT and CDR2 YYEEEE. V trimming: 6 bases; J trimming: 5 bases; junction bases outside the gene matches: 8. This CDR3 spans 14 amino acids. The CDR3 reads CASTSAQGDQPQHF. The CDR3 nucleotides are TGTGCCAGCACTTCAGCTCAGGGGGATCAGCCCCAGCATTTT.

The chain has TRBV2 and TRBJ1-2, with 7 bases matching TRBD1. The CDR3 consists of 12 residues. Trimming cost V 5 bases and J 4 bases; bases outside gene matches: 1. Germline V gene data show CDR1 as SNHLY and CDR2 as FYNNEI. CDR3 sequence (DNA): TGTGCCAGCAGTCGACAGGGCTATGGCTACACCTTC. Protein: CASSRQGYGYTF. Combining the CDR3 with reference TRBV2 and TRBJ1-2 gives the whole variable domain EPEVTQTPSHQVTQMGQEVILRCVPISNHLYFYWYRQILGQKVEFLVSFYNNEISEKSEIFDDQFSVERPDGSNFTLKIRSTKLEDSAMYFCASSRQGYGYTFGSGTRLTVV.

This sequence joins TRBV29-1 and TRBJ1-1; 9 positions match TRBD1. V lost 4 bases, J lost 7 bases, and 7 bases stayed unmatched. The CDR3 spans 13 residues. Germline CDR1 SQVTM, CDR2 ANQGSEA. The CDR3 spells CSVARDRESEAFF. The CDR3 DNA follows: TGCAGCGTTGCCCGGGACAGGGAAAGTGAAGCTTTCTTT.

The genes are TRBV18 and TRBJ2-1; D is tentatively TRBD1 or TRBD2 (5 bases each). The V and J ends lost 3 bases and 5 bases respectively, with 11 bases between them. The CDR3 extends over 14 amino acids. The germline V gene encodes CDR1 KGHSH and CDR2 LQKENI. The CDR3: CASSPLLGDNEQFF. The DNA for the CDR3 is TGTGCCAGCTCACCCCTACTGGGGGACAATGAGCAGTTCTTC.

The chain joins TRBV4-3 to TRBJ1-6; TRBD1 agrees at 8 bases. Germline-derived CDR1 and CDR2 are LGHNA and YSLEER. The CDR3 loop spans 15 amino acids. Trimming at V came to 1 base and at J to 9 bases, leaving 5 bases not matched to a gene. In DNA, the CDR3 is TGCGCCAGCAGCCAAGGGACAGGGTTTCGTTCACCCCTCCACTTT. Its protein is CASSQGTGFRSPLHF.

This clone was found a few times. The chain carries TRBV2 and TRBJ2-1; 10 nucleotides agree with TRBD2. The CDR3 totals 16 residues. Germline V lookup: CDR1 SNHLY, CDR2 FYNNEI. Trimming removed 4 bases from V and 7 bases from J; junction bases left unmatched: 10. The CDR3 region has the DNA TGTGCCAGCAGTGTGAGCGAACTAGCGGGAAAGAATGAGCAGTTCTTC. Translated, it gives CASSVSELAGKNEQFF.

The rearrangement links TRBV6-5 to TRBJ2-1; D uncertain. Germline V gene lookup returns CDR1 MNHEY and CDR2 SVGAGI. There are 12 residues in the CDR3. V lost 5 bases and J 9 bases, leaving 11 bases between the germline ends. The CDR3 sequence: CASSPIRGEQFF. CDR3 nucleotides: TGTGCCAGCAGTCCAATCCGCGGTGAGCAGTTCTTC.

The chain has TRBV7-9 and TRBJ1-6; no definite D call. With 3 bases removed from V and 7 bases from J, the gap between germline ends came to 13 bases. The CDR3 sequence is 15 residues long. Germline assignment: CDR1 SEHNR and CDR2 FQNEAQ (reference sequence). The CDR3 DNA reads TGTGCCAGCAGCTTTTGGCCCCTGGGGAATTCACCCCTCCACTTT. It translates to CASSFWPLGNSPLHF.

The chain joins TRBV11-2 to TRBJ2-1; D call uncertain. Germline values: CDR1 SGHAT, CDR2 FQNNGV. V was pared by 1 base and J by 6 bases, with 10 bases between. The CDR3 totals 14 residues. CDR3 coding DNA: TGTGCCAGCAGCTTAGTCCCCCGGCCCAATGAGCAGTTCTTC. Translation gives CASSLVPRPNEQFF.

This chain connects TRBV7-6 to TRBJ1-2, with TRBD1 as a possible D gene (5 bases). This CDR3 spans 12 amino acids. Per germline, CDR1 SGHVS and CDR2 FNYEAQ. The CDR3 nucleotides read TGTGCGGAAACGGGACTTAACTATGGCTACACCTTC. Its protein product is CAETGLNYGYTF.

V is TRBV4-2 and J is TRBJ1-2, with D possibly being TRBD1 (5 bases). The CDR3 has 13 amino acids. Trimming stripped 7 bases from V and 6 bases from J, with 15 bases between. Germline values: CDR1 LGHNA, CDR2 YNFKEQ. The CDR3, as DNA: TGTGCCAGCACCAAGGGGCGGCGGGATGGCTACACCTTC. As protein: CASTKGRRDGYTF.

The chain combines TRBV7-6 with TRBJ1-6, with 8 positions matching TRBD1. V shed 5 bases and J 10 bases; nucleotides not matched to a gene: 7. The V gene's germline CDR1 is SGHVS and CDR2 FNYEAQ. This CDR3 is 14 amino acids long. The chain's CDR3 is CASSPQGAGSPLHF. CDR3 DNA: TGTGCCAGCAGCCCGCAGGGGGCAGGATCACCCCTCCACTTT.

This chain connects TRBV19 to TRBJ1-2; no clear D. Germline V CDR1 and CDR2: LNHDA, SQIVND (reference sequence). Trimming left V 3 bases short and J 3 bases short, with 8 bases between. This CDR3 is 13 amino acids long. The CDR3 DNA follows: TGTGCCAGTAGTATTCACCGGGACTATGGCTACACCTTC. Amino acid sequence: CASSIHRDYGYTF. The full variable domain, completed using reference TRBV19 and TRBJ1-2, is DGGITQSPKYLFRKEGQNVTLSCEQNLNHDAMYWYRQDPGQGLRLIYYSQIVNDFQKGDIAEGYSVSREKKESFPLTVTSAQKNPTAFYLCASSIHRDYGYTFGSGTRLTVV.

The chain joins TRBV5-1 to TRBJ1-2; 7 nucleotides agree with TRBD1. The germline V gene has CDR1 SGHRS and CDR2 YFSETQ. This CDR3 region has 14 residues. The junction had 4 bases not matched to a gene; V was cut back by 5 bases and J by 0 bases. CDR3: CASRQGQANYGYTF. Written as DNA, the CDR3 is TGCGCCAGCAGACAAGGACAGGCTAACTATGGCTACACCTTC.

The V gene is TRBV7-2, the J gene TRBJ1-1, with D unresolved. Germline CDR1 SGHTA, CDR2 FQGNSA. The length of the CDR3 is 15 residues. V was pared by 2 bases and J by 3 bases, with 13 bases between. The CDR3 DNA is TGTGCCAGCAGCTTATGGCTCGGGTGGGACACTGAAGCTTTCTTT. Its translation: CASSLWLGWDTEAFF.

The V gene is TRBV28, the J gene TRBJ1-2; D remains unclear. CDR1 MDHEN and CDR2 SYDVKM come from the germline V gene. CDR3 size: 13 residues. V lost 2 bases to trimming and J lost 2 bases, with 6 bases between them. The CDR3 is CASSLTGNYGYTF. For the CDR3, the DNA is TGTGCCAGCAGTTTAACGGGAAACTATGGCTACACCTTC.